This entry lists 16 T cell receptor beta chains sequenced from one sample in a study of early T cells in non-severe SARS-CoV-2 infection (dated by TCRdb to the early 2020s). Libraries were built with 5' RACE. The reads were generated on a NextSeq 500. Starting from the raw public reads, TCRdb applied fastp trimming at Q25, assembled clones with MiXCR and retained in-frame beta chains. Records with the same CDR3 protein are collapsed into one entry carrying the most frequent genes and DNA. In all, the sample holds about 70,000 distinct CDR3 sequences, and approximately 11% of those were seen once. The ten largest clones take up 15% to 17% of the sample. Sequences were derived from whole blood, sampled at baseline. The origin of the receptors is an adult who was a healthcare worker with PCR-confirmed SARS-CoV-2 infection or an uninfected control (not recorded which).

This chain links TRBV20-1 with TRBJ1-2; the D is unclear. Germline values: CDR1 DFQATT, CDR2 SNEGSKA (reference sequence). The V end lost 3 bases, the J end lost 5 bases, and 13 bases lay between the germline ends. The CDR3 covers 13 residues. The CDR3 coding sequence is TGCAGTGCTAGTTTCGCGGTAGATTATGGCTACACCTTC. It codes for CSASFAVDYGYTF.

In its sample, this clonotype was seen many times. The chain employs TRBV9 and TRBJ2-7; 8 positions match TRBD1. There are 14 residues in the CDR3. Germline lookup yields CDR1 SGDLS and CDR2 YYNGEE. V trimming: 0 bases; J trimming: 2 bases; junction bases outside the gene matches: 1. CDR3 loop: CASSVAGGPYEQYF. The CDR3 region has the DNA TGTGCCAGCAGCGTAGCAGGGGGCCCCTACGAGCAGTACTTC.

This clonotype was counted ten times or more. V is TRBV5-5 and J is TRBJ1-4; D possibly corresponds to TRBD1 (6 bases). The CDR3 has 15 amino acids. Trimming shortened V by 4 bases and J by 6 bases, and 16 bases separated the two germline ends. CDR1 and CDR2 (germline): SGHKS, YYEKEE (reference sequence). CDR3 nucleotides: TGTGCCAGCAGCAAGCGGTGGGGGCTTGATGAAAAACTGTTTTTT. Translating gives CASSKRWGLDEKLFF. Full variable domain (rest looked up from reference TRBV5-5 and TRBJ1-4): DAGVTQSPTHLIKTRGQQVTLRCSPISGHKSVSWYQQVLGQGPQFIFQYYEKEERGRGNFPDRFSARQFPNYSSELNVNALLLGDSALYLCASSKRWGLDEKLFFGSGTQLSVL.

This clonotype was picked up many times. V gene TRBV12-3 or TRBV12-4 combines with J gene TRBJ2-3; D unclear. The germline V and J ends were trimmed by 6 bases and 4 bases, with 14 bases remaining between them. The CDR3 is 14 residues long. CDR3 in amino acids: CASSPNRRADTQYF. CDR3 sequence (DNA): TGTGCCAGCAGCCCCAACCGAAGGGCAGATACGCAGTATTTT.

This clonotype was found many times. This rearrangement joins TRBV15 to TRBJ2-1; the D is unclear. The germline V gene has CDR1 LNHNV and CDR2 YYDKDF (reference sequence). The CDR3 is 12 residues long. Trimming left V 5 bases short and J 1 base short, with 3 bases between. Here the CDR3 reads CATSGSYNEQFF. For the CDR3, the DNA is TGTGCCACCAGCGGGTCCTACAATGAGCAGTTCTTC. The full variable domain, with the rest looked up from reference TRBV15 and TRBJ2-1, is DAMVIQNPRYQVTQFGKPVTLSCSQTLNHNVMYWYQQKSSQAPKLLFHYYDKDFNNEADTPDNFQSRRPNTSFCFLDIRSPGLGDTAMYLCATSGSYNEQFFGPGTRLTVL.

In its sample, this clonotype was seen many times. CDR3 sequence reads: CSVGNRARQYF. CDR3 DNA sequence: TGCAGCGTTGGTAACCGGGCGAGGCAGTACTTC. The chain has TRBV29-1 and TRBJ2-7; D unresolved. Per the germline V gene, CDR1 is SQVTM and CDR2 is ANQGSEA. Trimming took 4 bases from V and 9 from J, leaving 13 bases between them. The CDR3 is 11 residues long.

In its sample, this clonotype was seen a few times. V usage is TRBV20-1 and J usage is TRBJ2-7, with 11 positions matching TRBD2. Germline CDR1 and CDR2: DFQATT and SNEGSKA (reference sequence). J was trimmed by 5 bases and V by 4 bases; bases with no gene match: 7. The CDR3 loop spans 14 amino acids. As DNA, the CDR3 is TGCAGTGCTACTACTAGCGGGAGTTTCCACGAGCAGTACTTC. It codes for CSATTSGSFHEQYF.

This sequence joins TRBV10-3 and TRBJ1-5; D is uncertain. V lost 2 bases, J lost 4 bases, and 12 bases lay in between. The CDR3 has 15 amino acids. In germline, CDR1 is ENHRY, CDR2 SYGVKD. CDR3 protein: CAISEGLELNQPQHF. Here the CDR3 DNA reads TGTGCCATCAGTGAGGGGCTTGAACTTAATCAGCCCCAGCATTTT.

This clonotype was recorded at least ten times. The chain recombines TRBV11-3 with TRBJ2-2, with D perhaps TRBD2 (7 bases). This CDR3 region has 17 residues. Trimming shortened V by 5 bases and J by 7 bases, and 23 bases separated the two germline ends. CDR1 is SGHNT, CDR2 YENEEA, per germline. The CDR3 loop is CASSQRGAGVLGGELFF. In DNA form, the CDR3 reads TGTGCCAGCAGCCAAAGGGGGGCGGGAGTGCTCGGCGGGGAGCTGTTTTTT.

In its sample, this clonotype was seen many times. The chain is built from TRBV5-4 and TRBJ1-2; D unresolved. Trimming cost V 4 bases and J 0 bases, with 10 bases left between them. CDR1 is SGHNT and CDR2 is YYREEE in the germline V gene (reference sequence). CDR3 length: 14 residues. The CDR3 DNA reads TGTGCCAGCAGCCAGGCACCCCCTAACTATGGCTACACCTTC. Its translation: CASSQAPPNYGYTF.

The chain couples TRBV12-3 or TRBV12-4 to TRBJ1-5; D is unresolved. V lost 1 base to trimming and J lost 0 bases, with 7 bases between them. The CDR3 covers 15 residues. CDR3 nucleotides: TGTGCCAGCAGTTTAGGGCGAGGTAGCAATCAGCCCCAGCATTTT. It codes for CASSLGRGSNQPQHF.

This chain links TRBV11-3 with TRBJ2-2; a weak D match, TRBD2 (5 bases). The CDR3 extends over 14 amino acids. V was pared by 5 bases and J by 5 bases, with 12 bases between. In germline, CDR1 is SGHNT, CDR2 YENEEA. DNA for the CDR3: TGTGCCAGCAGCCACCCGACTAAAACCGGGGAGCTGTTTTTT. It yields the protein CASSHPTKTGELFF.

This clonotype was seen repeatedly, ten times or more. V is TRBV30 and J is TRBJ2-7, with a weak D call TRBD1 (5 bases). The CDR3 length is 17 residues. Germline V lookup: CDR1 GTSNPN, CDR2 SVGIG (reference sequence). V dropped 0 bases and J dropped 2 bases, with 20 bases sitting between them. The CDR3 DNA sequence: TGTGCCTGGAGTGTACAGGTCAGGGCAGGTTGGACCTACGAGCAGTACTTC. As protein: CAWSVQVRAGWTYEQYF.

This clonotype was counted ten times or more. The chain employs TRBV7-2 and TRBJ2-3; D might be TRBD1 or TRBD2, each matching 5 bases. The V end lost 6 bases, the J end lost 2 bases, and 9 bases lay between the germline ends. CDR1 and CDR2 from the germline V gene are SGHTA and FQGNSA. The CDR3 length is 13 residues. CDR3 residues: CASRGPATDTQYF. Here the CDR3 DNA reads TGTGCCAGCAGGGGACCGGCCACAGATACGCAGTATTTT.

This clonotype was seen many times. CDR3: CSAIVLSNSPLHF. Written as DNA, the CDR3 is TGCAGTGCAATCGTACTGAGTAATTCACCCCTCCACTTT. This chain connects TRBV20-1 to TRBJ1-6; D is unresolved. The CDR3 is made up of 13 amino acids. Germline V gives CDR1 DFQATT, CDR2 SNEGSKA (reference sequence). Trimming removed 6 bases at V and 6 bases at J, with 12 bases between.

This clonotype showed up just a few times. V and J are TRBV7-8 and TRBJ2-7; D perhaps matches TRBD2 (6 bases). V dropped 5 bases and J dropped 3 bases, with 14 bases sitting between them. Germline V lookup: CDR1 SGHVS, CDR2 FQNEAQ. The CDR3 is made up of 14 amino acids. CDR3 DNA sequence: TGTGCCAGCAGCCCGGGGGACCGGATCTACGAGCAGTACTTC. Translating it yields CASSPGDRIYEQYF. The entire variable domain, with the rest obtained from reference TRBV7-8 and TRBJ2-7, is as follows: GAGVSQSPRYKVAKRGQDVALRCDPISGHVSLFWYQQALGQGPEFLTYFQNEAQLDKSGLPSDRFFAERPEGSVSTLKIQRTQQEDSAVYLCASSPGDRIYEQYFGPGTRLTVT.